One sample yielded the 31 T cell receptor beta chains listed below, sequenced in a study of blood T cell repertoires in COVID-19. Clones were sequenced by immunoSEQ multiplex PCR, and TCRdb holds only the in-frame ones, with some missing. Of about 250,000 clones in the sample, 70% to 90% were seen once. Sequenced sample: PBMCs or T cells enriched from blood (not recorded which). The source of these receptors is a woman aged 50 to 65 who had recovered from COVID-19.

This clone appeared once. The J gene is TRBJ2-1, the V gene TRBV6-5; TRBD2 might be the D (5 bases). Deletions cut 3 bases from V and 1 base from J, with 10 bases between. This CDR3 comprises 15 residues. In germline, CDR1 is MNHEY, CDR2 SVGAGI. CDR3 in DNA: TGTGCCAGCAGTTATAATGAGGGATCCTACAATGAGCAGTTCTTC. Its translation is CASSYNEGSYNEQFF.

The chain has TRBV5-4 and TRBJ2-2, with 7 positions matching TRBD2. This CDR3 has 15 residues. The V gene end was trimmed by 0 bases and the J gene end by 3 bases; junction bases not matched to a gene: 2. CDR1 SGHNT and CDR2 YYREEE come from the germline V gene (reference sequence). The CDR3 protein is CASSLGTSDTGELFF. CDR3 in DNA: TGTGCCAGCAGCTTGGGGACTAGTGACACCGGGGAGCTGTTTTTT.

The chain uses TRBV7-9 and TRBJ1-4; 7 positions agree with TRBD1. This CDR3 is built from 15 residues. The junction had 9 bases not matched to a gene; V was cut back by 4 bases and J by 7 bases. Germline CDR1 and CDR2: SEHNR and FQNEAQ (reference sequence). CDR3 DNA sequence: TGTGCCAGCAGCTCGACAGGGCCGGGAAGTGAAAAACTGTTTTTT. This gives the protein CASSSTGPGSEKLFF.

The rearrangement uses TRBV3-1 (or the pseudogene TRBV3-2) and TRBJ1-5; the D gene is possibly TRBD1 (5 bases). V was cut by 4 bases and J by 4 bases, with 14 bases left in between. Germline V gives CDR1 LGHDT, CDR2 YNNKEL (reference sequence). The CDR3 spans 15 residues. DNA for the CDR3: TGTGCCAGCAGCCCGAAGACAGCAGCAAATCAGCCCCAGCATTTT. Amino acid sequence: CASSPKTAANQPQHF.

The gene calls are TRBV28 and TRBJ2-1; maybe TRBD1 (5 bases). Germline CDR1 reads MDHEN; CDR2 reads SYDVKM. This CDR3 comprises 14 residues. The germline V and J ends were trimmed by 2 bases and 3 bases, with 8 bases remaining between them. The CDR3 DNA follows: TGTGCCAGCAGTTTACCAGGGATCTACAATGAGCAGTTCTTC. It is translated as CASSLPGIYNEQFF.

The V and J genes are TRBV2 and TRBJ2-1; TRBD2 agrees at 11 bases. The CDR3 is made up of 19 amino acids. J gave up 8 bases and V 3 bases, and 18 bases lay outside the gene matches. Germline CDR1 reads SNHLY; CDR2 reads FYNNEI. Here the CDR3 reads CASSDQTPLLAGDCDEQFF. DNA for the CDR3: TGTGCCAGCAGTGATCAGACCCCTCTACTAGCGGGAGACTGTGATGAGCAGTTCTTC.

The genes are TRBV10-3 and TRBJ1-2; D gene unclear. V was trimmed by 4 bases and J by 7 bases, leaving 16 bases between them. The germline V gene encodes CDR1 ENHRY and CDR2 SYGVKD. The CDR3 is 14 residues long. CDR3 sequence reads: CAISASNRTSGYTF. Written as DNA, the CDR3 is TGTGCCATCAGTGCTAGCAATCGGACCTCTGGCTACACCTTC.

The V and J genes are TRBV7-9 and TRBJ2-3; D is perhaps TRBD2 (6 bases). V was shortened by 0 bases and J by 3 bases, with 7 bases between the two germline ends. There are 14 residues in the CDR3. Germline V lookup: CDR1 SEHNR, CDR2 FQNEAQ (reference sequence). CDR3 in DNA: TGTGCCAGCAGCTTAGCGGGGGGTACAGATACGCAGTATTTT. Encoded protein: CASSLAGGTDTQYF.

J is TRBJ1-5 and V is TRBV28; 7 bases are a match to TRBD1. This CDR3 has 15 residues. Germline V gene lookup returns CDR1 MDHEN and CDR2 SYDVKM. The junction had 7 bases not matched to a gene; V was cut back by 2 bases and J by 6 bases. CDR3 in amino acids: CASSLRQGVGQPQHF. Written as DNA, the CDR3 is TGTGCCAGCAGTTTAAGGCAGGGGGTTGGTCAGCCCCAGCATTTT.

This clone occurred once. The CDR3 sequence: CASSQEVGGSVNTEAFF. The CDR3 DNA sequence: TGTGCCAGCAGCCAAGAAGTAGGGGGCAGCGTGAACACTGAAGCTTTCTTT. This chain joins TRBV14 and TRBJ1-1; 7 nucleotides agree with TRBD1. There are 17 residues in the CDR3. The V gene end was trimmed by 0 bases and the J gene end by 0 bases; junction bases not matched to a gene: 7. The V gene's germline CDR1 is SGHDN and CDR2 FVKESK.

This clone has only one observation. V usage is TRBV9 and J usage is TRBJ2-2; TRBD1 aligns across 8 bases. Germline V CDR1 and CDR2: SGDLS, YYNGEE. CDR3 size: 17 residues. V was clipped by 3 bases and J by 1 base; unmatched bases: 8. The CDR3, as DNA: TGTGCCAGCAGCGCAGAAAGACAGGGGAAGAACACCGGGGAGCTGTTTTTT. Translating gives CASSAERQGKNTGELFF.

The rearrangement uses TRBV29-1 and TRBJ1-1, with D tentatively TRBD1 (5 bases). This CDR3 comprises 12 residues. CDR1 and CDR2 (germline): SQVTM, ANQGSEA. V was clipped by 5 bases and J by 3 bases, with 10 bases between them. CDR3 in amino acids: CSVSQGDTEAFF. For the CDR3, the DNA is TGCAGCGTTAGCCAGGGCGACACTGAAGCTTTCTTT.

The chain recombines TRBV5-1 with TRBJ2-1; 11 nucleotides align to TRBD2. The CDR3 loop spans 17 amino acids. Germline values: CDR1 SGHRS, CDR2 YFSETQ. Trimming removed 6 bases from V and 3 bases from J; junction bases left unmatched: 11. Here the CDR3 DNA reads TGCGCCAGCACGGGGACTAGCGGATATAATTACTACAATGAGCAGTTCTTC. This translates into CASTGTSGYNYYNEQFF. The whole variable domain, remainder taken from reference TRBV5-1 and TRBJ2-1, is KAGVTQTPRYLIKTRGQQVTLSCSPISGHRSVSWYQQTPGQGLQFLFEYFSETQRNKGNFPGRFSGRQFSNSRSEMNVSTLELGDSALYLCASTGTSGYNYYNEQFFGPGTRLTVL.

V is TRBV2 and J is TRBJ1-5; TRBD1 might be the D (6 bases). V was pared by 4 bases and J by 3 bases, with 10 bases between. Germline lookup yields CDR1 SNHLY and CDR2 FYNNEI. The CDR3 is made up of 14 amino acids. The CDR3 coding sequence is TGTGCCAGCAGTGGGGGGCGGAACAATCAGCCCCAGCATTTT. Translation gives CASSGGRNNQPQHF.

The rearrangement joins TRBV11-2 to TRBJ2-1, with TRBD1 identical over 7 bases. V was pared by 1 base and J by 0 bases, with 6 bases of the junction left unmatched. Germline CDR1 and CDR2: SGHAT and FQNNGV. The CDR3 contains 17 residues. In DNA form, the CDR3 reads TGTGCCAGCAGCTTAGGGACAGGTTTCAGCTCCTACAATGAGCAGTTCTTC. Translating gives CASSLGTGFSSYNEQFF.

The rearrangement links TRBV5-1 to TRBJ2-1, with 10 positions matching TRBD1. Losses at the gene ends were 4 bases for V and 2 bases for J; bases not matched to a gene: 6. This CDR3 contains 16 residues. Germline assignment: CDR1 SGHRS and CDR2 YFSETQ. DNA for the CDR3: TGCGCCAGCAGCGTAACCGGGACAGGGGCCTACAATGAGCAGTTCTTC. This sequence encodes CASSVTGTGAYNEQFF.

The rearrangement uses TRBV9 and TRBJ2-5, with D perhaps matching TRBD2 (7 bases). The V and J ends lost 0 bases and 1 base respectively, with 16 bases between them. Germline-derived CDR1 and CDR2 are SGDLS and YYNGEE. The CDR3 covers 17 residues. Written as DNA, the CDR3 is TGTGCCAGCAGCGTAGGCATAGGGGGAGGGCCCCAAGAGACCCAGTACTTC. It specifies CASSVGIGGGPQETQYF.

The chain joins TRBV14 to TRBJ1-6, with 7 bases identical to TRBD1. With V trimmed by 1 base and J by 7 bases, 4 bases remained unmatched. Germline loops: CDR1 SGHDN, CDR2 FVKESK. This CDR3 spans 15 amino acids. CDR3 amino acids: CASSQGGGGNSPLHF. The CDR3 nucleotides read TGTGCCAGCAGCCAAGGAGGGGGCGGGAATTCACCCCTCCACTTT. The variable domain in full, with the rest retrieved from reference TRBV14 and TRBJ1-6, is EAGVTQFPSHSVIEKGQTVTLRCDPISGHDNLYWYRRVMGKEIKFLLHFVKESKQDESGMPNNRFLAERTGGTYSTLKVQPAELEDSGVYFCASSQGGGGNSPLHFGNGTRLTVT.

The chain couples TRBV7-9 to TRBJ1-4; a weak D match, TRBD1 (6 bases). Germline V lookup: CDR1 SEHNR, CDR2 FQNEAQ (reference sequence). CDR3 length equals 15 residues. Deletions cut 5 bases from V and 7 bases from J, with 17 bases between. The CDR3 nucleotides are TGTGCCAGCAGCACAGAGGGGGTTATCCCTGAAAAACTGTTTTTT. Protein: CASSTEGVIPEKLFF.

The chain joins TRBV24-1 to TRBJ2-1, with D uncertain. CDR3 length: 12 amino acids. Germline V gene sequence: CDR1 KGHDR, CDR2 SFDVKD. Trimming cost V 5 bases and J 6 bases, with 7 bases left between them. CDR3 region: CATSAPGNEQFF. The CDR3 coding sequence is TGTGCCACCAGTGCACCGGGCAATGAGCAGTTCTTC.

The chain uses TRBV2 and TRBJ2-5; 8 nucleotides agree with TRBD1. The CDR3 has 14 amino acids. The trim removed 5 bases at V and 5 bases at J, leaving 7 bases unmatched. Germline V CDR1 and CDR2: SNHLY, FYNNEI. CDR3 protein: CASSRQGSVETQYF. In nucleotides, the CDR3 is TGTGCCAGCAGTCGACAGGGGTCAGTGGAGACCCAGTACTTC.

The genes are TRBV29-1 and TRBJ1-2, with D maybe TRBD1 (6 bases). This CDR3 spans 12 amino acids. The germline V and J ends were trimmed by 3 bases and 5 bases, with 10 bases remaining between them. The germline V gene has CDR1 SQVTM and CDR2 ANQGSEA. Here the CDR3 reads CSVESQGYGYTF. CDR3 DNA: TGCAGCGTTGAGTCGCAGGGGTATGGCTACACCTTC.

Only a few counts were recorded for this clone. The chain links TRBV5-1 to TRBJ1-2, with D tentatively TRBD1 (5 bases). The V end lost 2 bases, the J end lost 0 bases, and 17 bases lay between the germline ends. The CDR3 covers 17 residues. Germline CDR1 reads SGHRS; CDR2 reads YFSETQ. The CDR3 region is CASSLSGRVLSNYGYTF. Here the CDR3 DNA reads TGCGCCAGCAGCTTATCGGGCAGGGTACTATCTAACTATGGCTACACCTTC.

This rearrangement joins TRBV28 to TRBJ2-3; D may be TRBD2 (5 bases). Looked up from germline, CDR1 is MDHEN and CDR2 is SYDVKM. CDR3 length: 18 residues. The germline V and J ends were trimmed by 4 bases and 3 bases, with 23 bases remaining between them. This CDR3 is CASSSRGLSLVETDTQYF. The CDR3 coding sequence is TGTGCCAGCAGTTCACGGGGTCTTTCCCTCGTTGAAACAGATACGCAGTATTTT.

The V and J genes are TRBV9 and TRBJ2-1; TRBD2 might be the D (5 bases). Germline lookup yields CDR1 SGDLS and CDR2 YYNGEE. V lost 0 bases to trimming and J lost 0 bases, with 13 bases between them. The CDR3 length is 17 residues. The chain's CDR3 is CASSVVGLAPSYNEQFF. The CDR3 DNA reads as TGTGCCAGCAGCGTAGTGGGCCTAGCTCCCTCCTACAATGAGCAGTTCTTC.

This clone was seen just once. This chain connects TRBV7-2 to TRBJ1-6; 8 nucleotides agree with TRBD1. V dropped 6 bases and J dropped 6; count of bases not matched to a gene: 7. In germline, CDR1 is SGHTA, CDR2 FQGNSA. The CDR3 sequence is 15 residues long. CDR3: CASRTWDRSNSPLHF. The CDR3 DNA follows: TGTGCCAGCAGAACCTGGGACAGGAGTAATTCACCCCTCCACTTT.

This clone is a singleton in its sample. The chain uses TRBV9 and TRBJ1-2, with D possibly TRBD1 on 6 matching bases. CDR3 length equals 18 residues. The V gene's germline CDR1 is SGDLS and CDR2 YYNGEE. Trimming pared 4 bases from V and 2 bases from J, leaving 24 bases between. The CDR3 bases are TGTGCCAGCAGCCCACACGGAACCGGGACAACCGGAAACTATGGCTACACCTTC. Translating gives CASSPHGTGTTGNYGYTF.

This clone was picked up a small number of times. As DNA, the CDR3 is TGTGCCAGCAGCCCTCAAGCGGGAGCTAGCTACGAGCAGTACTTC. Its protein product is CASSPQAGASYEQYF. The chain links TRBV7-6 to TRBJ2-7; 8 nucleotides agree with TRBD2. Germline values: CDR1 SGHVS, CDR2 FNYEAQ. J lost 3 bases, V lost 5 bases, and 9 bases had no gene match. The CDR3 covers 15 residues.

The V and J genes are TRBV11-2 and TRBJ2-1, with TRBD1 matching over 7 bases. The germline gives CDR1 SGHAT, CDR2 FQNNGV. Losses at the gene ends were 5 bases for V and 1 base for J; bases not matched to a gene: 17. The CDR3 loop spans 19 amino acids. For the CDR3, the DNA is TGTGCCAGCAGCCCCCGACAGTACAGGGGCCAACCTTCCTACAATGAGCAGTTCTTC. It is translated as CASSPRQYRGQPSYNEQFF.

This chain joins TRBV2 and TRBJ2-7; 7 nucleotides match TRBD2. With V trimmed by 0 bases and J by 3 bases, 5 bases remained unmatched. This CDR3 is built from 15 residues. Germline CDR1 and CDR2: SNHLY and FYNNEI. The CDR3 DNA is TGTGCCAGCAGTGAAGCGGCGGGAGTTATCTACGAGCAGTACTTC. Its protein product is CASSEAAGVIYEQYF.

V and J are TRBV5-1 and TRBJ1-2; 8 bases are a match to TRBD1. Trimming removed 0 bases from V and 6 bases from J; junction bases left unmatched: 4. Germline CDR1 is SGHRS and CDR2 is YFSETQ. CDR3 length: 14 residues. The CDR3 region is CASSLDTGGDGYTF. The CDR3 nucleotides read TGCGCCAGCAGCTTGGATACAGGGGGAGATGGCTACACCTTC.